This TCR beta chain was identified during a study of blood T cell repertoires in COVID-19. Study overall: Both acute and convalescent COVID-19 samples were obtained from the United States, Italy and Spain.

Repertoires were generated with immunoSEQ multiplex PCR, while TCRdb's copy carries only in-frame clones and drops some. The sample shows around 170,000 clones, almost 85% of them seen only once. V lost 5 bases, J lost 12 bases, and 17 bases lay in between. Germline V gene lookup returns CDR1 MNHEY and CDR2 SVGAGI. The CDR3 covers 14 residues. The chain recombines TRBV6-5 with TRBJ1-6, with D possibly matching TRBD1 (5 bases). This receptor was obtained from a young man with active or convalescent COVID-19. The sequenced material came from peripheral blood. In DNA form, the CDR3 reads TGTGCCAGCAGTACCCGGGGAGGGGCCAAACCCCTCCACTTT. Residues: CASSTRGGAKPLHF.